These T cell receptor beta chains were read from a single sample in a study of blood T cell repertoires in COVID-19. Clones were read by immunoSEQ multiplex PCR, and TCRdb kept only the in-frame ones, dropping some. Counted here are 200,000 or so clones, approximately 82% occurring once; the ten biggest clones make up approximately 6.9%. Sequenced: peripheral blood. These receptors originate from a human donor with acute or convalescent COVID-19. The donor label of this sample is uncertain. The CDR3 runs from the conserved cysteine through the conserved F or W. D genes are given only for firm matches. Clone size, where shown, is once, few, many, or a class for clones that have expanded.

-,TRBV27,TRBD1,TRBJ1-2,TGTGCCAGCAGTTTTCGGACAGGGTCCTATGGCTACACCTTC,CASSFRTGSYGYTF
few,TRBV29-1,TRBD2,TRBJ2-7,TGCAGCGGACTGACAGGGGGAGGACTAGCGGGAGTAGGCCCTCGCGAGCAGTACTTC,CSGLTGGGLAGVGPREQYF
-,TRBV19,-,TRBJ1-1,TGTGCCAGTAGTGCCGACACTGACACTGAAGCTTTCTTT,CASSADTDTEAFF
-,TRBV9,-,TRBJ2-2,TGTGCCAGCAGCGTTGCGGACAGGAACACCGGGGAGCTGTTTTTT,CASSVADRNTGELFF
once,TRBV5-5,-,TRBJ1-5,TGTGCCAGCAGCTTGGCGGGCAATCAGCCCCAGCATTTT,CASSLAGNQPQHF
-,TRBV5-1,TRBD1,TRBJ2-3,TGCGCCAGCAGCTTGGGGGGTACAGGGGGCACAGATACGCAGTATTTT,CASSLGGTGGTDTQYF
-,TRBV9,-,TRBJ1-2,TGTGCCAGCAGCGCGACACAGGGTCGAGGCTACACCTTC,CASSATQGRGYTF
-,TRBV18,TRBD1,TRBJ2-7,TGTGCCAGCCGACTAACAGGGGGCTTGGGGACCTACGAGCAGTACTTC,CASRLTGGLGTYEQYF
-,TRBV10-3,TRBD1,TRBJ2-1,TGTGCCATCAGGACAGGGGGCCGCGAGCGGGAGCTTACAAATGAGCAGTTCTTC,CAIRTGGRERELTNEQFF
-,TRBV11-2,-,TRBJ2-1,TGTGCCAGCAGCTTAGATACGGGGGGCTGGAATGAGCAGTTCTTC,CASSLDTGGWNEQFF
-,TRBV28,TRBD1,TRBJ1-5,TGTGCCAGCAGTCCGGACAGGGGGAAATATAGCAATCAGCCCCAGCATTTT,CASSPDRGKYSNQPQHF
-,TRBV15,-,TRBJ2-5,TGTGCCACCAGCAGAGACTTTTCCAGAGGAAGCCAAGAGACCCAGTACTTC,CATSRDFSRGSQETQYF
-,TRBV19,-,TRBJ1-4,TGTGCCAGTAAGAACAGGCCCATGAATGAAAAACTGTTTTTT,CASKNRPMNEKLFF
-,TRBV19,-,TRBJ1-6,TGTGCCAGTAAGACAAGTGTTAATTCACCCCTCCACTTT,CASKTSVNSPLHF
-,TRBV5-6,TRBD1,TRBJ1-4,TGTGCCAGCAGCGCGGGACAGTATAATGAAAAACTGTTTTTT,CASSAGQYNEKLFF